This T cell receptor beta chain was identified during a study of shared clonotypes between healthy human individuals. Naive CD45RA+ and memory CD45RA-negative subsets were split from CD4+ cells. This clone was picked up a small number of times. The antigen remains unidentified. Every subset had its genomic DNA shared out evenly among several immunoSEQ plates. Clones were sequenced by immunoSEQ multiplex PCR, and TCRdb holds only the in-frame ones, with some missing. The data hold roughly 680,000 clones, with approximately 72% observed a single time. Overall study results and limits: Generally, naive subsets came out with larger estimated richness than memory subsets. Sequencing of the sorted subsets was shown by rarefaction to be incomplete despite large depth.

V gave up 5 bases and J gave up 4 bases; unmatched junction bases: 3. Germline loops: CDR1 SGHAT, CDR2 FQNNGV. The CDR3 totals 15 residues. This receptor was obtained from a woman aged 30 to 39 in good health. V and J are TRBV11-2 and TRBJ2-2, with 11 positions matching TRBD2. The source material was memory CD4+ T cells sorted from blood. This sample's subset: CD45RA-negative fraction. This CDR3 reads CASSPGLAATGELFF. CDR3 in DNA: TGTGCCAGCAGCCCGGGACTAGCGGCCACCGGGGAGCTGTTTTTT. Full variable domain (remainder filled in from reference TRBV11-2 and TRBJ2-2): EAGVAQSPRYKIIEKRQSVAFWCNPISGHATLYWYQQILGQGPKLLIQFQNNGVVDDSQLPKDRFSAERLKGVDSTLKIQPAKLEDSAVYLCASSPGLAATGELFFGEGSRLTVL.